The TCR beta chain described here comes from a study of CD8+ T cells in alopecia areata. General study points: Alopecia totalis/universalis scalp especially showed more expanded CD8+ clones than normal scalp.

Notes on this clone: Its antigen remains unidentified.

CDR3 length: 16 amino acids. J was trimmed by 4 bases and V by 5 bases; bases with no gene match: 10. Germline CDR1 is MGHRA and CDR2 is YSYEKL. Reverse transcription of extracted RNA yielded cDNA, which provided the sequencing template. Repertoires were generated with immunoSEQ multiplex PCR, while TCRdb's copy carries only in-frame clones and drops some. The table lists hundreds of thousands of clones, roughly 69% of them singletons. The source was CD4+ T cells sorted from blood, collected at week 0. The J gene is TRBJ2-2, the V gene TRBV4-1; 7 positions match TRBD1. The sequence came from a human donor with alopecia areata. For the CDR3, the DNA is TGCGCCAGCAGCTTCCCACAGGGGCGAGGCACCGGGGAGCTGTTTTTT. Translating gives CASSFPQGRGTGELFF.